In this sample, the clone carrying this T cell receptor (beta chain) turned up a few times. Its target is not known. Germline V gene sequence: CDR1 SQVTM, CDR2 ANQGSEA. V lost 4 bases and J 5 bases, leaving 16 bases between the germline ends. The CDR3 consists of 14 residues. The data were obtained in a study of early T cells in non-severe SARS-CoV-2 infection. Study-level information: Unsorted whole-blood RNA was sequenced in bulk, leaving chains unpaired. The study, taken as a whole, reports: Lookups in VDJdb leaned toward anti-spike CD8 responses and missed private and CD4 specificities.

Attachment of unique molecular identifiers to individual cDNA molecules was performed. TCRdb called the 5' RACE reads again in MiXCR, with one record for every CDR3 protein. This repertoire shows around 23,000 distinct CDR3 sequences, 3.5% to 5% found once; its top ten account for about a fifth. The sample was whole blood. The TCR comes from an adult who was a healthcare worker with PCR-confirmed SARS-CoV-2 infection or an uninfected control (not recorded which). The chain carries TRBV29-1 and TRBJ2-3; D is ambiguous. The CDR3 nucleotides read TGCAGCGTTGCAGACTCTAAAGGGATAGATACGCAGTATTTT. Translated, it gives CSVADSKGIDTQYF.